These 14 T cell receptor beta chains share one sample of origin, sequenced in a study of molecular identifiers for immune sequencing clone quantification. One entry per CDR3 protein results from TCRdb running MiXCR on the PCR reads. The sample carries over 550,000 distinct CDR3 sequences, roughly 23% recorded once. The sample taken for sequencing was naive CD8+ T cells from blood, with Jurkat cell RNA spiked in. Subset noted: FACS-sorted CD8+CD4-CCR7+CD45RA+ naive T cells. The receptors were gathered from a human donor in good health. Some libraries in this study had Jurkat cell RNA spiked in.

Of note for this clonotype: A read error may produce the germline difference seen at one junction end. V and J are TRBV12-3 or TRBV12-4 and TRBJ2-2; D not certain. CDR3 size: 11 residues. Written as DNA, the CDR3 is TGTGCCATCCAAATCACCGCGGAGCTGATTTTT. It encodes CAIQITAELIF.

This clonotype has a handful of counts. V and J are TRBV20-1 and TRBJ1-2; no definite D call. This CDR3 is 13 amino acids long. Between the trimmed V and J ends, which lost 3 bases and 4 bases, there was a span of 12 bases. CDR1 and CDR2 (germline): DFQATT, SNEGSKA (reference sequence). The CDR3 spells CSASEFRGYGYTF. The DNA for the CDR3 is TGCAGTGCTAGCGAATTTAGAGGCTATGGCTACACCTTC.

The V call is TRBV5-5, the J call TRBJ2-1; TRBD2 matches 9 bases. The junction had 8 bases not matched to a gene; V was cut back by 4 bases and J by 6 bases. The CDR3 extends over 15 amino acids. Germline CDR1 and CDR2: SGHKS and YYEKEE (reference sequence). Here the CDR3 reads CASSLLAGDGNEQFF. DNA of the CDR3: TGTGCCAGCAGCCTATTAGCGGGAGACGGCAATGAGCAGTTCTTC.

Regarding this clonotype: Given a much more abundant clone one base away, this may be a read error. The J gene is TRBJ1-2, the V gene TRBV20-1; D is ambiguous. Per germline, CDR1 DFQATT and CDR2 SNEGSKA (reference sequence). The CDR3 is 15 residues long. Trimming took off 0 bases at V and 3 bases at J, with 14 bases between the two ends. The CDR3 spells CSARDPGSSDYGYTF. The CDR3 nucleotides are TGCAGTGCTAGAGATCCCGGGTCGTCGGACTATGGCTACACCTTC.

The chain couples TRBV6-5 to TRBJ1-1; D ambiguous. V lost 5 bases and J lost 4, with 17 bases in between. This CDR3 comprises 15 residues. CDR1 is MNHEY, CDR2 SVGAGI, per germline. CDR3 DNA: TGTGCCAGCAGTCACGGGGAGGCAGGATTCACTGAAGCTTTCTTT. It yields the protein CASSHGEAGFTEAFF.

In its sample, this clonotype was seen once. One base away lies a much larger clone, so this may be a sequencing read error. V and J are TRBV30 and TRBJ2-6; D is ambiguous. V was clipped by 6 bases and J by 2 bases, with 17 bases between them. Germline assignment: CDR1 GTSNPN and CDR2 SVGIG (reference sequence). The CDR3 is 16 amino acids. This chain's CDR3 is CACFVQLLPGANVLTF. The CDR3 region has the DNA TGTGCCTGCTTCGTACAGTTACTCCCTGGGGCCAACGTCCTGACTTTC.

This clonotype was recorded many times. The chain joins TRBV12-3 or TRBV12-4 to TRBJ1-5; D unresolved. Trimming left V 2 bases short and J 6 bases short, with 8 bases between. The CDR3 has 13 amino acids. CDR3 bases: TGTGCCAGCAGTTTAATAGGCGGTCAGCCCCAGCATTTT. Translated, it gives CASSLIGGQPQHF.

In this sample, this clonotype turned up many times. V usage is TRBV11-2 and J usage is TRBJ2-3, with 8 bases fitting TRBD2. Germline trimming cut 4 bases from V and 6 bases from J; bases unmatched to any gene: 12. This CDR3 is built from 16 residues. Germline lookup yields CDR1 SGHAT and CDR2 FQNNGV. CDR3 bases: TGTGCCAGCAGCTCAAAGGTGGAGCGGGAGTTTGATACGCAGTATTTT. This gives the protein CASSSKVEREFDTQYF.

Many counts were recorded for this clonotype. The chain employs TRBV6-5 and TRBJ2-5; D is unresolved. Germline V gene sequence: CDR1 MNHEY, CDR2 SVGAGI. The CDR3 length is 13 residues. Trimming pared 4 bases from V and 7 bases from J, leaving 13 bases between. CDR3 loop: CASSSRLNRTQYF. CDR3 DNA sequence: TGTGCCAGCAGTTCTCGACTGAATCGGACCCAGTACTTC.

Ten or more counts support this clonotype. CDR3 protein: CASSPPPRTGERGTNEKLFF. The CDR3 bases are TGTGCCAGCAGCCCCCCTCCCCGGACAGGGGAGAGAGGGACTAATGAAAAACTGTTTTTT. This chain connects TRBV7-8 to TRBJ1-4; TRBD1 matches at 9 bases. Germline V lookup: CDR1 SGHVS, CDR2 FQNEAQ. J lost 2 bases, V lost 5 bases, and 18 bases had no gene match. The CDR3 has 20 residues. The whole variable domain, filled in from reference TRBV7-8 and TRBJ1-4, reads GAGVSQSPRYKVAKRGQDVALRCDPISGHVSLFWYQQALGQGPEFLTYFQNEAQLDKSGLPSDRFFAERPEGSVSTLKIQRTQQEDSAVYLCASSPPPRTGERGTNEKLFFGSGTQLSVL.

This clonotype was observed a handful of times. The chain couples TRBV27 to TRBJ1-6, with 8 positions matching TRBD1. The V and J ends lost 2 bases and 10 bases, in that order; junction bases with no gene match: 7. The CDR3 covers 15 residues. Germline V gene lookup returns CDR1 MNHEY and CDR2 SMNVEV (reference sequence). The CDR3 bases are TGTGCCAGCAGTTTAGCCAGGACAGGGCTCTCACCCCTCCACTTT. It codes for CASSLARTGLSPLHF.

This clonotype was observed a handful of times. The CDR3 loop is CASSPLPDQNYNEQFF. The CDR3 bases are TGTGCCAGCTCACCACTCCCGGACCAGAACTACAATGAGCAGTTCTTC. This chain uses TRBV18 with TRBJ2-1; no firm D call. In germline, CDR1 is KGHSH, CDR2 LQKENI. This CDR3 is 16 amino acids long. Between the trimmed V and J ends, which lost 1 base and 3 bases, there was a span of 13 bases.

Regarding this clonotype: The CDR3 carries no conserved terminal phenylalanine or tryptophan, so it likely arises from a read error. CDR3 sequence reads: CASSLGQGNDEQYS. The CDR3 DNA reads as TGTGCCAGCAGCCTGGGACAGGGAAACGACGAGCAGTACTCC. The chain is built from TRBV7-7 and TRBJ2-7, with 9 bases lining up with TRBD1. J was trimmed by 5 bases and V by 5 bases; bases with no gene match: 7. Per the germline V gene, CDR1 is SSHAT and CDR2 is FNYEAQ (reference sequence). The CDR3 extends over 14 amino acids.

This clonotype was counted ten times or more. This chain connects TRBV7-9 to TRBJ2-3, with a tentative D call TRBD1 (5 bases). Trimming shortened V by 1 base and J by 1 base, and 12 bases separated the two germline ends. The V gene's germline CDR1 is SEHNR and CDR2 FQNEAQ (reference sequence). The CDR3 length is 16 residues. The CDR3 DNA sequence: TGTGCCAGCAGCTTAGTCGGCAGGGTGCGCACAGATACGCAGTATTTT. Translated, it gives CASSLVGRVRTDTQYF.